This record covers a single T cell receptor beta chain. Antigen: not known. A second 7 to 11 cycle PCR used barcoded and J-beta primers. Each CDR3 protein gets one entry after TCRdb re-called the 5' RACE reads with MiXCR. Here the sample spans fewer than 750,000 distinct CDR3 sequences, around 50% being singletons. The V and J ends lost 7 bases and 0 bases respectively, with 22 bases between them. In germline, CDR1 is MDHEN, CDR2 SYDVKM. The CDR3 sequence is 17 residues long. This record comes from a study of blood T cells in healthy people across ages. Regarding the study as a whole: A strong correlation between TCR beta diversity and naive T cell percentage was seen. Unknown donor CMV status possibly confounded expanded clonotype changes.

With each sample, at least 5 micrograms of total RNA were extracted. The chain recombines TRBV28 with TRBJ2-7; weak D call: TRBD1 (6 bases). The sample taken for sequencing was blood. This receptor was identified in a man older than 75 in good health. The CDR3 sequence is CASTRPGASISSYEQYF. In DNA, the CDR3 is TGTGCCAGCACCCGCCCAGGGGCGTCTATCTCCTCCTACGAGCAGTACTTC.